These 16 T cell receptor beta chains were sequenced from one sample in a study of blood T cell repertoires in COVID-19. TCRdb's table, derived via immunoSEQ multiplex PCR, lists solely in-frame clones and lacks some. The repertoire holds more than 13,000 clones, with approximately 88% as singletons. What was sequenced was peripheral blood. These receptors were taken from an older woman in a cohort sampled during active or convalescent COVID-19.

J is TRBJ2-1 and V is TRBV29-1, with D possibly being TRBD1 (5 bases). Germline values: CDR1 SQVTM, CDR2 ANQGSEA. The CDR3 runs 16 residues. Trimming took off 6 bases at V and 3 bases at J, with 21 bases between the two ends. CDR3 protein: CSVLDRGALHYNEQFF. The CDR3 coding sequence is TGCAGCGTCCTTGACCGTGGGGCTCTGCACTACAATGAGCAGTTCTTC.

This chain links TRBV7-9 with TRBJ1-4, with 11 bases fitting TRBD1. CDR1 is SEHNR and CDR2 is FQNEAQ in the germline V gene (reference sequence). V was pared by 6 bases and J by 8 bases, with 14 bases of the junction left unmatched. This CDR3 is built from 17 residues. The CDR3 DNA reads TGTGCCAGCAGGATCGCCTTAGGGACAGGGGGAAACGAAAAACTGTTTTTT. This encodes CASRIALGTGGNEKLFF. Variable domain in full (rest from reference TRBV7-9 and TRBJ1-4): DTGVSQNPRHKITKRGQNVTFRCDPISEHNRLYWYRQTLGQGPEFLTYFQNEAQLEKSRLLSDRFSAERPKGSFSTLEIQRTEQGDSAMYLCASRIALGTGGNEKLFFGSGTQLSVL.

The chain couples TRBV7-2 to TRBJ2-7, with TRBD1 matching 10 bases. The CDR3 has 13 residues. V shed 10 bases and J 2 bases; nucleotides not matched to a gene: 5. The germline CDR1 and CDR2 sequences are SGHTA and FQGNSA. The CDR3 here is CATRTGGTYEQYF. Written as DNA, the CDR3 is TGTGCCACAAGGACAGGGGGGACCTACGAGCAGTACTTC.

The gene calls are TRBV18 and TRBJ1-4; 8 nucleotides agree with TRBD1. CDR1 is KGHSH and CDR2 is LQKENI in the germline V gene. This CDR3 has 17 amino acids. With V trimmed by 3 bases and J by 0 bases, 6 bases remained unmatched. The CDR3 here is CASSPGTGVATNEKLFF. The CDR3 DNA sequence: TGTGCCAGCTCACCCGGGACAGGAGTTGCAACTAATGAAAAACTGTTTTTT.

This chain connects TRBV20-1 to TRBJ1-2; 7 nucleotides match TRBD1. Germline assignment: CDR1 DFQATT and CDR2 SNEGSKA (reference sequence). The trim removed 6 bases at V and 8 bases at J, leaving 6 bases unmatched. This CDR3 comprises 11 residues. For the CDR3, the DNA is TGCAGTGCCGGACAGGCGGGCGGCTACACCTTC. Amino acid sequence: CSAGQAGGYTF.

Only one count was recorded for this clone. The V call is TRBV7-9, the J call TRBJ2-5; D possibly corresponds to TRBD1 (6 bases). The CDR3 extends over 13 amino acids. The V end lost 0 bases, the J end lost 5 bases, and 7 bases lay between the germline ends. Germline-derived CDR1 and CDR2 are SEHNR and FQNEAQ (reference sequence). The CDR3 DNA reads as TGTGCCAGCAGCTTAGCCGACAGGGAGACCCAGTACTTC. Its protein product is CASSLADRETQYF.

The V gene is TRBV7-2, the J gene TRBJ2-5, with TRBD2 identical over 12 bases. Trimming took 6 bases from V and 4 from J; bases not matched to a gene: 9. CDR3 size: 16 residues. Per germline, CDR1 SGHTA and CDR2 FQGNSA. CDR3 loop: CASSPRLAGGVETQYF. DNA for the CDR3: TGTGCCAGCAGTCCTAGGCTAGCGGGGGGGGTAGAGACCCAGTACTTC.

The V gene is TRBV11-3, the J gene TRBJ2-1; 8 bases agree with TRBD1. The CDR3 has 16 amino acids. CDR1 is SGHNT and CDR2 is YENEEA in the germline V gene. V lost 4 bases, J lost 3 bases, and 8 bases stayed unmatched. The CDR3 is CASSSAADRDYNEQFF. CDR3 sequence (DNA): TGTGCCAGCAGCTCCGCGGCGGACAGGGACTACAATGAGCAGTTCTTC.

This clone was seen only a few times. V usage is TRBV7-2 and J usage is TRBJ2-3; TRBD1 aligns across 9 bases. This CDR3 is 13 amino acids long. V lost 4 bases, J lost 11 bases, and 7 bases stayed unmatched. Germline V gene data show CDR1 as SGHTA and CDR2 as FQGNSA. CDR3 protein: CASSSTPGQGQYF. CDR3 DNA: TGTGCCAGCAGCTCAACTCCGGGACAGGGGCAGTATTTT.

The chain recombines TRBV19 with TRBJ1-5; TRBD1 agrees at 7 bases. The V gene end was trimmed by 5 bases and the J gene end by 7 bases; junction bases not matched to a gene: 8. This CDR3 contains 14 residues. Germline CDR1 is LNHDA and CDR2 is SQIVND (reference sequence). CDR3 amino acids: CASSETGDWQPQHF. DNA for the CDR3: TGTGCCAGTAGTGAAACAGGGGACTGGCAGCCCCAGCATTTT.

J is TRBJ2-5 and V is TRBV7-9, with D maybe TRBD1 (6 bases). The CDR3 runs 13 residues. The germline CDR1 and CDR2 sequences are SEHNR and FQNEAQ (reference sequence). Trimming removed 5 bases at V and 5 bases at J, with 12 bases between. CDR3 protein: CASSEGDGETQYF. CDR3 bases: TGTGCCAGCAGCGAGGGGGACGGGGAGACCCAGTACTTC.

This clone was picked up one time. The chain combines TRBV4-1 with TRBJ2-5; 10 nucleotides agree with TRBD1. Per germline, CDR1 MGHRA and CDR2 YSYEKL. The CDR3 runs 15 residues. Trimming took 4 bases from V and 5 from J; bases not matched to a gene: 7. CDR3 in amino acids: CASSLGQGVRETQYF. CDR3 DNA: TGCGCCAGCAGCCTCGGACAGGGGGTAAGGGAGACCCAGTACTTC.

This rearrangement joins TRBV7-2 to TRBJ2-2, with D uncertain. V dropped 4 bases and J dropped 0 bases, with 6 bases sitting between them. Germline V gene sequence: CDR1 SGHTA, CDR2 FQGNSA. CDR3 length equals 14 residues. This chain's CDR3 is CASSSRTNTGELFF. The CDR3 region has the DNA TGTGCCAGCAGCTCCAGGACGAACACCGGGGAGCTGTTTTTT.

The chain combines TRBV7-5 with TRBJ1-3; TRBD1 is the table's D call and was not checked against the DNA. TRBV7-5 is labeled a pseudogene. The CDR3 has 17 residues. CDR3 sequence (DNA): TGTGCCAGAAGCTTAGTTCCGGACAGGTTTCCTGGAAACACCATATATTTT. It specifies CARSLVPDRFPGNTIYF.

V usage is TRBV5-6 and J usage is TRBJ2-7, with 8 nucleotides matching TRBD1. CDR3 size: 16 residues. Germline CDR1 and CDR2: SGHDT and YYEEEE. V lost 4 bases to trimming and J lost 4 bases; unmatched junction nucleotides: 13. The CDR3 loop reads CASSVETGGRDYEQYF. In DNA form, the CDR3 reads TGTGCCAGCAGCGTCGAAACAGGGGGACGCGATTACGAGCAGTACTTC.

This chain connects TRBV3-1 (or the pseudogene TRBV3-2) to TRBJ2-7, with a tentative D call TRBD1 (6 bases). CDR1 LGHDT and CDR2 YNNKEL come from the germline V gene (reference sequence). The CDR3 consists of 14 residues. V was cut by 3 bases and J by 5 bases, with 14 bases left in between. The CDR3: CASSHGLTGNEQYF. In DNA, the CDR3 is TGTGCCAGCAGCCACGGCCTTACAGGGAACGAGCAGTACTTC.